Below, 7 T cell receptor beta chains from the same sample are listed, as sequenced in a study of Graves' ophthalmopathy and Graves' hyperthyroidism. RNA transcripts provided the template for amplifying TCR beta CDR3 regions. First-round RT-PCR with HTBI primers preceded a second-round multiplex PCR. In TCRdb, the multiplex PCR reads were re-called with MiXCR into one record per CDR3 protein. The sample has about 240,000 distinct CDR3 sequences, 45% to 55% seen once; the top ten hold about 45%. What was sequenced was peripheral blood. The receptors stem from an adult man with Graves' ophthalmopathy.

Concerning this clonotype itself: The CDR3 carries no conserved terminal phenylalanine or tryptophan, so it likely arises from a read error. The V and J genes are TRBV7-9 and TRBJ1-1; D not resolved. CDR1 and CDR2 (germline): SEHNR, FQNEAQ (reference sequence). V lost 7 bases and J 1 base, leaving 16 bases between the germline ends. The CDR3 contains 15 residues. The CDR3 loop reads CASKDPRIPNTEAFL. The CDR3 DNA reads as TGTGCCAGCAAGGACCCCCGAATCCCGAACACTGAAGCTTTCCTT.

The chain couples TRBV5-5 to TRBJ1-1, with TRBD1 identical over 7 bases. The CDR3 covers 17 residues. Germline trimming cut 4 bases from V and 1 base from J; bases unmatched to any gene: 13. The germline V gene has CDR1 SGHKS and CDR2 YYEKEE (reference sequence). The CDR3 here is CASSPNPYRGGNTEAFF. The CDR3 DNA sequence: TGTGCCAGCAGCCCAAATCCCTACAGGGGAGGGAACACTGAAGCTTTCTTT.

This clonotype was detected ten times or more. CDR3 coding DNA: TGCAGCACCCTACCGGGCACTGAAGCTTTCTTT. Amino acids: CSTLPGTEAFF. The genes are TRBV29-1 and TRBJ1-1; D is unclear. Germline CDR1 is SQVTM and CDR2 is ANQGSEA. V lost 8 bases and J 4 bases, leaving 11 bases between the germline ends. The CDR3 has 11 residues.

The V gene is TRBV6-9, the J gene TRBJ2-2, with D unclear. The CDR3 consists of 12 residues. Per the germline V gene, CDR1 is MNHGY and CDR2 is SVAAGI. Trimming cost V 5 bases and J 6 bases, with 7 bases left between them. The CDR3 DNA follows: TGTGCCAGCAGTGACGGGTCCGGGGAGCTGTTTTTT. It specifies CASSDGSGELFF.

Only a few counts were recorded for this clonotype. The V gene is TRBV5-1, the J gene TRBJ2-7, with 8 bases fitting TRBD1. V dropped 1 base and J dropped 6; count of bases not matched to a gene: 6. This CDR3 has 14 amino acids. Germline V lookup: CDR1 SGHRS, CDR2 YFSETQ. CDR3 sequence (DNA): TGCGCCAGCAGCTTGCTTGGACAGGGTCTCGAGCAGTACTTC. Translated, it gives CASSLLGQGLEQYF.

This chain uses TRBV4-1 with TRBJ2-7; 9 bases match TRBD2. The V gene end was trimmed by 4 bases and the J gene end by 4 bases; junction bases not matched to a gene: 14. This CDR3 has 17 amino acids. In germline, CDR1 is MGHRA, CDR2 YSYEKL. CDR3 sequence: CASSLMGGGASEYEQYF. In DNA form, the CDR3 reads TGCGCCAGCAGCCTCATGGGCGGGGGGGCCTCGGAGTACGAGCAGTACTTC.

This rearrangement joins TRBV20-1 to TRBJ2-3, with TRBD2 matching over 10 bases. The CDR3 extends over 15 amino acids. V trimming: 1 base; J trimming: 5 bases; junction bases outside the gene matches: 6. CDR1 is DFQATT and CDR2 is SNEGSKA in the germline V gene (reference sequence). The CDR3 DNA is TGCAGTGCTAGAGTGCTAGCGGGAGTGGGAGATACGCAGTATTTT. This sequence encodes CSARVLAGVGDTQYF.